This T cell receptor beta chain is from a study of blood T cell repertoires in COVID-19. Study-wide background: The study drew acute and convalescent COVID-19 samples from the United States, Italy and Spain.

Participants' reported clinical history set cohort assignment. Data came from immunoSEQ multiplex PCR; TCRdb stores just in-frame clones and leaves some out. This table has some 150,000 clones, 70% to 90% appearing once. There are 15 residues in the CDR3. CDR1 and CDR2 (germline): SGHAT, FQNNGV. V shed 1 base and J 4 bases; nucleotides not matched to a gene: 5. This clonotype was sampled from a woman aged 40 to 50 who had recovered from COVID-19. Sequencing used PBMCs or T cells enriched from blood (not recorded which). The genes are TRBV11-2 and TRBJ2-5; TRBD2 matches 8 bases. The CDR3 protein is CASSLARGGGETQYF. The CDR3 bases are TGTGCCAGCAGCTTAGCACGGGGGGGCGGAGAGACCCAGTACTTC.